This TCR beta chain was identified during a study of blood T cell repertoires in COVID-19. Trimming cost V 3 bases and J 1 base, with 9 bases left between them. The CDR3 runs 14 residues. Looked up from germline, CDR1 is SGHTA and CDR2 is FQGNSA. The data were produced by immunoSEQ multiplex PCR, yet TCRdb's version contains in-frame clones alone and is incomplete. The sample holds roughly 500,000 clones, 70% to 90% seen once. The V call is TRBV7-2, the J call TRBJ1-1, with D perhaps matching TRBD1 (5 bases). The source of this sequence is a middle-aged woman who had recovered from COVID-19. The sequencing sample was made of PBMCs or T cells enriched from blood (not recorded which). The chain's CDR3 is CASSFGRANTEAFF. The CDR3, as DNA: TGTGCCAGCAGCTTCGGCAGGGCGAACACTGAAGCTTTCTTT.